The sequence of this TCR beta chain was determined in a study of cytomegalovirus exposure and HLA in healthy donors (dated by TCRdb to the late 2010s). The study in broad terms: In an earlier analysis of under 750 of the donors, around 290 Gb of sequence data and approximately 100 million unique TCR beta sequences from roughly 200 million T cells were reported. Around 330 gigabases of sequencing data and tens of millions of unique TCR sequences made up an early release that covered 500 to 700 HLA-typed donors. The genetic ancestry cluster associated with self-reported Caucasian donors included roughly 84% of the roughly 380 genotyped donors. The study aimed to test whether cataloging public T cell receptors could reveal signatures of past pathogen exposure. The study used immunosequencing to profile the T cell repertoires of around 600 subjects and linked those repertoires to cytomegalovirus serostatus. A separate validation cohort of 90 to 150 different subjects was used in addition to the approximately 640-subject first cohort. The study combined high-throughput TCR immunosequencing, statistical association of individual TCRs with disease status, and machine learning to predict cytomegalovirus infection status. A later analysis re-analyzed previously published TCR beta repertoires from 650 to 800 donors and added high-resolution HLA genotyping to study TCR occurrence patterns. In the later analysis, no new phenotypic data were used to find candidate immune exposures; instead, reliance was placed on TCR beta sequences and their occurrence across donors. To decide whether each TCR beta V gene segment behaved as functional or pseudogenic, an earlier analysis of some 600 of the donors relied on high-throughput TCR beta sequencing. Donor age, sex, ethnicity and CMV serostatus were compiled alongside the repertoire data. Genome-wide SNP genotypes for about three fifths of the roughly 670 donors were used in a later genetic analysis, which treated that subset as a discovery cohort. Every repertoire in the discovery cohort had been generated on one and the same sequencing platform. Class I and class II HLA loci were covered by the typing at four-digit resolution. The number of typed donors differed by locus: roughly 629-640 for A, B, C, DRB1 and DQB1; some 540 for DQA1; 606 for DPA1; and roughly 490 for DPB1. Because of strong linkage in the cohort, roughly five DR-DQ haplotypes were treated as single units for association and clustering. Across approximately 420 genotyped donors of the cohort, an average of roughly 200,000 unique TCR beta nucleotide sequences per donor were sequenced, and approximately 17% of those sequences were non-productive.

The receptor library was made with the immunoSEQ multiplex PCR assay. For the multiplex PCR, a mixture combining 60 forward primers for TCR Vbeta segments and 13 reverse primers for TCR Jbeta segments was used. A multiplex PCR assay on genomic DNA amplified the CDR3 region of rearranged TCR beta genes. The amplified TCR beta libraries were sequenced on the Illumina HiSeq System as 87-base-pair reads. The source study handled its data this way. In a later analysis, roughly 80 million unique TCR beta chains were counted across the 666 repertoires, and about 9.9 million of these chains were shared by at least two donors. Raw reads were error-corrected and collapsed into unique sequences by a nearest-neighbor algorithm in which closely related sequences were merged to remove PCR and sequencing errors. CDR3 sequences were aligned to IMGT reference sequences to assign V, D and J gene segments. For a sequence to be retained, a match of at least six nucleotides to both a V gene segment and a J gene segment was required. Rearrangements were called productive when the CDR3 lacked stop codons and stayed in frame with V and J; all others were non-productive. Following IMGT convention, CDR3 was defined as the stretch from the second conserved V-encoded cysteine up to the conserved J-encoded phenylalanine. Sequences without an unambiguous match to a single V gene segment were excluded from the earlier analysis of 450 to 750 of the donors. In an earlier analysis of approximately 550 of the donors, V segments were called functional above 56.7% productive rearrangements and were called segregating when the between-donor standard deviation exceeded 5%. To diagnose cytomegalovirus status from the catalog of TCR beta chain sequences, a statistical classification framework was built. In a later analysis, TCR nucleotide sequences were compared against IMGT/GENE-DB human TR gene sequences so that V and J genes could be assigned. The TCRdist pipeline was used in a later analysis to assign CDR3 sequences and most-parsimonious VDJ recombination scenarios. In a later analysis, every TCR beta chain was defined by the combination of its CDR3 amino acid sequence and its V-gene family, and reads without a unique V-gene family were dropped. A later analysis removed several hundred highly shared, low-generation-probability nucleotide sequences to deal with suspected cross-contamination and a sequencing artifact. In a later analysis, a clonal expansion index for each public chain was calculated from normalized within-repertoire ranks of inferred template counts. In a later analysis, generation probabilities were computed using a VDJ recombination model fitted to out-of-frame rearrangements, and the results were checked against IGoR. A later analysis scored TCR-TCR, TCR-HLA and TCR-CMV co-occurrence with hypergeometric tests, applying a repertoire-size bias correction to TCR pairs. To estimate false discovery rates, a later analysis permuted the HLA or CMV assignments 20 times. A later analysis grouped co-occurring TCRs with DBSCAN, adding TCRdist sequence similarity when clustering within HLA-allele-positive subsets. For co-occurrence clustering, repertoires with fewer than 30,000 or more than 120,000 public chains were excluded, along with a handful of repertoires with anomalous nucleotide sharing. Held by TCRdb, this immuneACCESS table contains in-frame sequences only and omits some clones. Under half of the omission traces to an unresolved V gene where checked; the cause of the rest is unknown. Clonal size and the V and J genes are those of that table, whereas D and trimming came from the DNA. This sample comprises around 130,000 clones, 60% to 80% of them detected only once. Together, the top ten hold about 2.7% of the sample.

Trimming costs V 0 bases and J 6 bases, and their ends lie 6 bases apart. Reading the germline V gene (reference sequence) gives CDR1 DFQATT and CDR2 SNEGSKA. The CDR3, cysteine through phenylalanine, is 11 amino acids long. Only CDR3 DNA is held: 33 bases, read in frame from base 1. This clone turned up a few times. The target of this receptor is not known. Nothing much larger sits one base from this clone, and base qualities are not available. What the study reported, not specific to this receptor: An association between a missense DCLRE1C variant and V-gene and J-gene trimming of TCR beta chains was found in a later genetic analysis and replicated in an independent cohort. Because HLA typing was missing for some donors at each locus, association tests included only the typed subset. In a later analysis, 15,000 to 20,000 TCR beta sequences were associated with specific HLA alleles at a false discovery rate of 0.05. Most TCR sequences were seen in very few donors, while some public TCRs were found in many individuals. Seventeen rarely observed V segments, including chromosome 9 orphons, were excluded from the earlier analysis of about 610 of the donors because counts were too low. When HLA alleles, especially DR and DQ, strongly co-occurred, attributing TCR associations to individual alleles was difficult. The study gave a list of under 200 TCR beta chains associated with cytomegalovirus. The classifier was reported to diagnose cytomegalovirus status with high specificity and sensitivity in both the original and validation cohorts. A further reported finding was that TCR beta sequences accurately predicted the HLA-A and HLA-B alleles for most subjects in the first cohort. According to a later analysis, most CMV-associated TCR beta chains appeared to be HLA-restricted, and the HLA associations seemed to be driven largely by CMV exposure. The presence/absence analyses assumed that sequencing depth was roughly uniform across donors, and that assumption may not be true. Only TCR beta chains were sequenced in this cohort, and the absence of alpha or paired-chain data limited detectable features. A later genetic analysis reported fewer N-insertions in productive TCRs among donors in an Asian-associated ancestry cluster than the roughly 670-donor mean. CMV serostatus was the only immune exposure information available for the cohort. Some IMGT-functional V segments, including TRBV6-2 and TRBV6-3, could not be told apart with the 87-base-pair reads, so those segments were excluded. A few of the identified cytomegalovirus-associated TCR beta chains were confirmed in vitro to be specific for cytomegalovirus antigens. Several of the top co-occurrence clusters appeared to be linked to parvovirus B19, influenza, CMV and Epstein-Barr virus, according to a later analysis. In an earlier analysis of approximately 590 of the donors, most TCR beta V segments were observed in productive rearrangements about 87% or about 30% of the time, broadly matching IMGT annotations. A cluster of highly shared sequence variants was judged likely to represent a technical artifact of the sequencing pipeline. Correlated functional status among segregating V segments might be attributable to linkage disequilibrium, but an unknown experimental factor could not be ruled out. A later analysis found that HLA-associated TCR beta chains were more clonally expanded and had lower generation probabilities than equally common non-associated chains. In a later analysis, the rate of TCR association differed among HLA loci, with DRB1 alleles having the most associated TCRs and HLA-C alleles having the fewest. It was suggested by the authors that the approach could potentially be generalized to other disease states and immunological phenotypes.

The cohort comprised hundreds of healthy bone marrow donors. Cohort members were all nominally healthy when sampled, although unrecorded immune exposures were likely present. The donor was CMV seropositive and belonged to the group of about 290 seropositive cohort members. A peripheral blood sample was provided by each donor, and peripheral blood mononuclear cells were used for TCR beta sequencing. The Qiagen DNeasy Blood Extraction Kit was used to extract genomic DNA from the blood cell samples. This receptor was obtained from an older woman in good health and CMV-seropositive. The source material was PBMCs. The chain uses TRBV20-1 and TRBJ2-7, and perhaps TRBD2 as D gene, on 5 matching bases. The DNA sequence is given as TGCAGTGCTAGAGATCGGGGCGAGCAGTACTTC. Translated, this gives CSARDRGEQYF.